These 5 T cell receptor beta chains share one sample of origin, sequenced in a study of cytotoxic CD8 clonotypes in ibrutinib-treated CLL. The assay was immunoSEQ multiplex PCR, and TCRdb's table has in-frame clones only and misses some. This table has approximately 80,000 clones, roughly 84% appearing once. The sample was PBMCs, taken before ibrutinib treatment. The receptors originated from a human donor with chronic lymphocytic leukemia.

This rearrangement joins TRBV19 to TRBJ2-7, with D perhaps being TRBD1 or TRBD2 (6 bases each). Trimming took off 4 bases at V and 6 bases at J, with 16 bases between the two ends. This CDR3 contains 14 residues. Per the germline V gene, CDR1 is LNHDA and CDR2 is SQIVND (reference sequence). The CDR3 loop is CASSTAGRRGEQYF. The CDR3 nucleotides read TGTGCCAGTAGTACCGCGGGGCGCAGGGGCGAGCAGTACTTC.

Concerning this clone itself: Germline and junction disagree at one end, which may indicate a read error. The rearrangement uses TRBV7-9 and TRBJ1-4; D perhaps matches TRBD1 (5 bases). Germline CDR1 and CDR2: SEHNR and FQNEAQ (reference sequence). The CDR3 spans 17 residues. CDR3 protein: CASSSTGTGENNGKLFF. As DNA, the CDR3 is TGTGCCAGCAGCTCCACCGGGACTGGCGAGAATAATGGAAAACTGTTTTTT. The full variable domain, with the rest looked up from reference TRBV7-9 and TRBJ1-4, is DTGVSQNPRHKITKRGQNVTFRCDPISEHNRLYWYRQTLGQGPEFLTYFQNEAQLEKSRLLSDRFSAERPKGSFSTLEIQRTEQGDSAMYLCASSSTGTGENNGKLFFGSGTQLSVL.

CDR3 loop: CASGLEGRYEQYF. CDR3 DNA: TGTGCTAGTGGTTTAGAGGGCCGCTACGAGCAGTACTTC. The V call is TRBV12-5, the J call TRBJ2-7, with D tentatively TRBD2 (5 bases). The CDR3 is 13 amino acids. Between the trimmed V and J ends, which lost 3 bases and 3 bases, there was a span of 9 bases. Germline V lookup: CDR1 LGHNT, CDR2 FRNRAP. The full variable domain, its missing parts supplied by reference TRBV12-5 and TRBJ2-7, is DARVTQTPRHKVTEMGQEVTMRCQPILGHNTVFWYRQTMMQGLELLAYFRNRAPLDDSGMPKDRFSAEMPDATLATLKIQPSEPRDSAVYFCASGLEGRYEQYFGPGTRLTVT.

J is TRBJ2-3 and V is TRBV5-1, with D possibly TRBD1 on 5 matching bases. The V end was cut by 4 bases, the J end by 0 bases, with 9 bases between. From germline, CDR1 is SGHRS and CDR2 YFSETQ. The CDR3 covers 14 residues. The CDR3 here is CASSRAGSTDTQYF. In DNA form, the CDR3 reads TGCGCCAGCAGCCGGGCAGGGAGCACAGATACGCAGTATTTT.

CDR3 residues: CASSPDGSSYEQYF. The CDR3 DNA follows: TGTGCCAGCTCACCGGATGGGAGCTCCTACGAGCAGTACTTC. The rearrangement uses TRBV18 and TRBJ2-7; D may be TRBD2 (5 bases). In germline, CDR1 is KGHSH, CDR2 LQKENI. This CDR3 is built from 14 residues. V lost 3 bases and J 0 bases, leaving 9 bases between the germline ends.